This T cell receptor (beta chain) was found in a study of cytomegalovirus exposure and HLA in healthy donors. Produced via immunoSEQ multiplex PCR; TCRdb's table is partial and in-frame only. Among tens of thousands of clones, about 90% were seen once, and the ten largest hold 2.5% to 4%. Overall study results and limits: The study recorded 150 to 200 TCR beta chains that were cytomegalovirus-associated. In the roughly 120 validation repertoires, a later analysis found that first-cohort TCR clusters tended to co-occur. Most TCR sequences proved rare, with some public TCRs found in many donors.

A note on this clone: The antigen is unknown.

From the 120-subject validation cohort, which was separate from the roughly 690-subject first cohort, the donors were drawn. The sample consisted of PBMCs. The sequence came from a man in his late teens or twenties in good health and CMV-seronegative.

CDR3 coding DNA: TGTGCCAGCTCACCAAGACAGGGTAGTACAGATACGCAGTATTTT. Its translation: CASSPRQGSTDTQYF. The rearrangement links TRBV18 to TRBJ2-3; 7 nucleotides line up with TRBD1. The CDR3 loop spans 15 amino acids. V lost 2 bases to trimming and J lost 3 bases; unmatched junction nucleotides: 5. Germline loops: CDR1 KGHSH, CDR2 LQKENI.